The 19 T cell receptor beta chains in this list originate from one sample, sequenced in a study of cytomegalovirus exposure and HLA in healthy donors. Repertoires were generated with immunoSEQ multiplex PCR, while TCRdb's copy carries only in-frame clones and drops some. The profile covers roughly 330,000 clones, with roughly 87% appearing a single time and 0.95% to 1.5% taken by the ten largest. Source material: PBMCs. The receptor source for this set is a woman aged 25 to 39 in good health and CMV-seropositive.

The chain recombines TRBV7-9 with TRBJ2-6, with D possibly matching TRBD1 (6 bases). The length of the CDR3 is 18 residues. V lost 3 bases, J lost 2 bases, and 17 bases lay in between. The germline CDR1 and CDR2 sequences are SEHNR and FQNEAQ (reference sequence). This CDR3 is CASSFSTGPSTGANVLTF. CDR3 sequence (DNA): TGTGCCAGCAGCTTCAGCACAGGGCCCTCGACTGGGGCCAACGTCCTGACTTTC.

The gene calls are TRBV10-3 and TRBJ2-1; possible D gene TRBD1, 6 bases. The CDR3 is made up of 12 amino acids. Germline lookup yields CDR1 ENHRY and CDR2 SYGVKD. With 6 bases removed from V and 4 bases from J, the gap between germline ends came to 7 bases. The CDR3 here is CAIRDSYNEQFF. In DNA, the CDR3 is TGTGCCATCAGGGACAGTTACAATGAGCAGTTCTTC.

This clone was found once. The chain employs TRBV28 and TRBJ2-4; D uncertain. The V gene's germline CDR1 is MDHEN and CDR2 SYDVKM. V shed 2 bases and J shed 4 bases, with 15 bases lying between them. This CDR3 has 16 residues. The CDR3 nucleotides read TGTGCCAGCAGTTTAAGGCACGGCAGGATAAAAAACATTCAGTACTTC. It specifies CASSLRHGRIKNIQYF.

The chain carries TRBV7-9 and TRBJ1-4, with D unresolved. In germline, CDR1 is SEHNR, CDR2 FQNEAQ (reference sequence). V lost 5 bases, J lost 0 bases, and 10 bases lay in between. This CDR3 contains 15 residues. The CDR3 DNA reads as TGTGCCAGCAGCCCGCCGGGGTCAACTAATGAAAAACTGTTTTTT. Translated: CASSPPGSTNEKLFF.

The chain carries TRBV27 and TRBJ2-3; possibly TRBD2 for D (6 bases). CDR3 length: 17 amino acids. The V gene lost 2 bases and the J gene lost 2 bases, with 17 bases spanning the gap. In germline, CDR1 is MNHEY, CDR2 SMNVEV (reference sequence). The CDR3 sequence: CASSLEPGEHHTDTQYF. The CDR3 DNA reads as TGTGCCAGCAGTTTAGAACCGGGGGAGCACCACACAGATACGCAGTATTTT.

This chain links TRBV5-1 with TRBJ1-2; perhaps TRBD1 as D (5 bases). Germline-derived CDR1 and CDR2 are SGHRS and YFSETQ. Deletions cut 0 bases from V and 0 bases from J, with 9 bases between. This CDR3 region has 15 residues. CDR3 sequence: CASSLALGANYGYTF. The CDR3 bases are TGCGCCAGCAGCTTGGCCTTGGGGGCTAACTATGGCTACACCTTC.

This chain links TRBV4-2 with TRBJ2-3; D might be TRBD1 or TRBD2, each matching 5 bases. V was cut by 0 bases and J by 9 bases, with 13 bases left in between. Germline V gives CDR1 LGHNA, CDR2 YNFKEQ. This CDR3 has 14 amino acids. CDR3 bases: TGTGCCAGCAGCCAAGATTTAAGGGGAGAGACGCAGTATTTT. Translated, it gives CASSQDLRGETQYF.

This clone occurred a few times. The rearrangement uses TRBV27 and TRBJ1-2; 9 nucleotides line up with TRBD1. The CDR3 has 12 amino acids. Germline values: CDR1 MNHEY, CDR2 SMNVEV (reference sequence). Germline trimming cut 4 bases from V and 8 bases from J; bases unmatched to any gene: 2. This CDR3 reads CASSSTGGGYTF. The CDR3 nucleotides read TGTGCCAGCAGTTCCACAGGGGGCGGCTACACCTTC.

The chain has TRBV7-9 and TRBJ2-3, with D perhaps TRBD2 (5 bases). The germline CDR1 and CDR2 sequences are SEHNR and FQNEAQ (reference sequence). V was shortened by 5 bases and J by 6 bases, with 9 bases between the two germline ends. The CDR3 runs 12 residues. The CDR3 loop is CASSQDSDTQYF. The CDR3 DNA reads as TGTGCCAGCAGCCAGGACTCTGATACGCAGTATTTT.

The chain couples TRBV27 to TRBJ2-2; 9 nucleotides line up with TRBD1. This CDR3 spans 14 amino acids. V lost 8 bases and J lost 2; bases outside the gene matches: 3. CDR1 MNHEY and CDR2 SMNVEV come from the germline V gene (reference sequence). CDR3 nucleotide sequence: TGTGCCAGCCGGACAGGGGTTAACACCGGGGAGCTGTTTTTT. Protein product: CASRTGVNTGELFF.

The gene calls are TRBV27 and TRBJ1-1; D might be TRBD1 (5 bases). Germline lookup yields CDR1 MNHEY and CDR2 SMNVEV (reference sequence). CDR3 length: 14 residues. With 3 bases removed from V and 0 bases from J, the gap between germline ends came to 8 bases. CDR3 in DNA: TGTGCCAGCAGTTTCCAGGGTATGAACACTGAAGCTTTCTTT. Translation gives CASSFQGMNTEAFF.

This chain uses TRBV6-5 with TRBJ2-5, with TRBD2 identical over 14 bases. Trimming took 6 bases from V and 5 from J; bases not matched to a gene: 5. CDR1 is MNHEY and CDR2 is SVGAGI in the germline V gene. CDR3 length equals 15 residues. This chain's CDR3 is CASRRTSGRPETQYF. The CDR3 bases are TGTGCCAGCAGGCGGACTAGCGGGAGGCCGGAGACCCAGTACTTC.

CDR3 loop: CASSSPLKGLVTEAFF. The CDR3 DNA follows: TGTGCCAGCAGTTCTCCGCTGAAGGGGTTGGTCACTGAAGCTTTCTTT. The rearrangement uses TRBV27 and TRBJ1-1; D is perhaps TRBD1 (5 bases). V lost 4 bases to trimming and J lost 4 bases, with 19 bases between them. Germline V gene lookup returns CDR1 MNHEY and CDR2 SMNVEV (reference sequence). The CDR3 contains 16 residues.

This chain uses TRBV28 with TRBJ2-7; D gene ambiguous. This CDR3 region has 13 residues. Germline V gives CDR1 MDHEN, CDR2 SYDVKM. Trimming took off 5 bases at V and 0 bases at J, with 8 bases between the two ends. CDR3 sequence: CASSATSSYEQYF. For the CDR3, the DNA is TGTGCCAGCAGTGCTACAAGCTCCTACGAGCAGTACTTC.

This clone was picked up one time. V gene TRBV4-1 combines with J gene TRBJ2-7; possible D gene TRBD1, 6 bases. There are 18 residues in the CDR3. V lost 0 bases to trimming and J lost 0 bases, with 18 bases between them. Germline V gives CDR1 MGHRA, CDR2 YSYEKL. CDR3 loop: CASSQDPPLQGISYEQYF. CDR3 nucleotide sequence: TGCGCCAGCAGCCAAGATCCCCCCTTACAGGGCATCTCCTACGAGCAGTACTTC.

In its sample, this clone was seen once. The gene calls are TRBV5-1 and TRBJ1-1; no clear D gene. Trimming removed 0 bases at V and 5 bases at J, with 8 bases between. Per germline, CDR1 SGHRS and CDR2 YFSETQ. The CDR3 totals 13 residues. The CDR3 is CASSLDGYTEAFF. Written as DNA, the CDR3 is TGCGCCAGCAGCTTGGACGGGTATACTGAAGCTTTCTTT.

The chain uses TRBV27 and TRBJ1-1; D gene unclear. V dropped 3 bases and J dropped 7 bases, with 0 bases sitting between them. Germline-derived CDR1 and CDR2 are MNHEY and SMNVEV (reference sequence). The CDR3 is 9 amino acids. The CDR3 DNA sequence: TGTGCCAGCAGTTTTGAAGCTTTCTTT. It specifies CASSFEAFF.

This clone was found once. The gene calls are TRBV7-3 and TRBJ2-7; TRBD1 aligns across 8 bases. The germline V gene encodes CDR1 SGHTA and CDR2 FQGTGA. V shed 0 bases, J shed 4 bases, and the junction held 11 bases outside the gene matches. CDR3 size: 17 residues. The CDR3 spells CASSLTPGPGGAYEQYF. Here the CDR3 DNA reads TGTGCCAGCAGCTTAACGCCCGGGCCAGGGGGCGCGTACGAGCAGTACTTC.

The chain uses TRBV29-1 and TRBJ1-2, with a weak D call TRBD1 (6 bases). The V end lost 4 bases, the J end lost 5 bases, and 8 bases lay between the germline ends. Germline CDR1 SQVTM, CDR2 ANQGSEA. There are 11 residues in the CDR3. CDR3 bases: TGCAGCGTTGGTCAGGGGTATGGCTACACCTTC. Protein product: CSVGQGYGYTF. Filled out from reference TRBV29-1 and TRBJ1-2, the complete variable domain reads SAVISQKPSRDICQRGTSLTIQCQVDSQVTMMFWYRQQPGQSLTLIATANQGSEATYESGFVIDKFPISRPNLTFSTLTVSNMSPEDSSIYLCSVGQGYGYTFGSGTRLTVV.